This T cell receptor (beta chain) was retrieved from a study of Ad26.COV2.S vaccination and SARS-CoV-2 variants. Study at large: Donor allocation was to the COV1001 Ad26.COV2.S trial arm. Study results and limitations: Across vaccine and placebo recipients, the breadth of non-spike TCRs was similar.

About this clone: Its matching antigen is unknown.

Generated by immunoSEQ multiplex PCR, the TCRdb table keeps only in-frame clones and is missing some. The sample lists around 300,000 clones, roughly nine tenths occurring once. The CDR3 contains 13 residues. V was clipped by 11 bases and J by 2 bases, with 16 bases between them. Per germline, CDR1 SGHTA and CDR2 FQGTGA. Treatment specified: some 19 received Ad26.COV2.S at low or high dose, single or two shots; about 5 received placebo; per-sample allocation not given. Collection of the samples took place on day 63 after the first injection of vaccine or placebo. Participants' vaccine, an Ad26 vector, delivered Wuhan-strain SARS-CoV-2 spike.

The chain recombines TRBV7-3 with TRBJ2-7, with D possibly matching TRBD2 (5 bases). The clonotype comes from a person aged 18-60 years who received the Ad26.COV2.S COVID-19 vaccine or a placebo. Sequencing was performed on peripheral blood, taken in a trial of Ad26.COV2.S vaccine versus placebo. The chain's CDR3 is CASKVDSTYEQYF. The CDR3 DNA reads TGTGCCTCAAAAGTGGACTCGACCTACGAGCAGTACTTC.